This TCR beta chain was sequenced in a study of T-cell reconstitution after alpha-beta-depleted transplantation in children. Overall study results and limits: Once a year had passed after transplant, T-cell counts and diversity came mostly from newly produced T cells.

This clonotype appeared a few times. Its cognate antigen is unknown. TCRbeta library construction was performed incorporating unique molecular identifiers. Using its own MiXCR run on the PCR reads, TCRdb lists one record per CDR3 protein. The sample carries around 960,000 distinct CDR3 sequences, roughly 29% recorded once. This CDR3 is built from 15 residues. With 0 bases removed from V and 6 bases from J, the gap between germline ends came to 12 bases. This specimen consisted of PBMCs, mostly from graft donor cells, obtained 360 days after TCRalphabeta/CD19-depleted stem cell transplant. The receptor's source is a boy less than two years old who had a stem cell transplant for SCID, so the T cells may come from the graft donor. This chain connects TRBV12-3 or TRBV12-4 to TRBJ1-5; D perhaps matches TRBD1 (5 bases). The chain's CDR3 is CASSLALKGFQPQHF. The CDR3 DNA reads as TGTGCCAGCAGTTTAGCGCTAAAGGGGTTTCAGCCCCAGCATTTT.